The clone carrying this T cell receptor (beta chain) turned up a few times. These data belong to a study of blood T cell repertoires in COVID-19. On the study more broadly: Sample material is recorded as cDNA or gDNA derived from T cells, B-cell-depleted T cells, or PBMCs.

Some clones are missing from TCRdb's copy, which holds only in-frame ones; the method was immunoSEQ multiplex PCR. This repertoire shows about 400,000 clones, approximately 84% found once; its top ten account for around 3%. V lost 5 bases and J lost 3; bases outside the gene matches: 7. Per the germline V gene, CDR1 is SGHNT and CDR2 is YYREEE (reference sequence). The CDR3 runs 16 residues. The gene calls are TRBV5-4 and TRBJ2-7; 14 bases map to TRBD2. This TCR derives from a woman in her 30s who had recovered from COVID-19. Material for sequencing was PBMCs or T cells enriched from blood (not recorded which). The CDR3, as DNA: TGTGCCAGCAGTCCTGGACTAGCGGGGGGCTACTACGAGCAGTACTTC. Protein: CASSPGLAGGYYEQYF.